Sequencing of this T cell receptor beta chain was carried out in a study of cytomegalovirus exposure and HLA in healthy donors. The study's findings and limits: Later analysis revealed greater clonal expansion in HLA-associated TCR beta chains than in equally common others. Later analysis showed TCR association rates varying by HLA locus, highest for DRB1 and lowest for HLA-C. With later analysis, a missense DCLRE1C variant became linked to TCR beta V- and J-gene trimming.

Comment on this clone: Antigen specificity is unknown.

The CDR3 consists of 15 residues. Trimming took 5 bases from V and 6 from J, leaving 17 bases between them. Germline V CDR1 and CDR2: SGHNT, YENEEA. Amplification used 60 Vbeta primers and 13 Jbeta primers. Clones were sequenced by immunoSEQ multiplex PCR, and TCRdb holds only the in-frame ones, with some missing. The sample yields roughly 150,000 clones, just under 75% seen once. The sequenced material came from PBMCs. V gene TRBV11-3 combines with J gene TRBJ2-1; D is uncertain. The receptor was isolated from a woman between 18 and 29 years old in good health and CMV-seronegative. The CDR3 spells CASSPVAILSNEQFF. DNA for the CDR3: TGTGCCAGCAGCCCCGTAGCCATCCTGAGCAATGAGCAGTTCTTC.